The 14 T cell receptor beta chains below all came from one sample that was sequenced in a study of blood T cell repertoires in COVID-19. Method: immunoSEQ multiplex PCR; TCRdb's copy keeps in-frame clones and lacks some. The repertoire has about 91,000 clones, approximately 90% of them found once; the top ten carry around 5%. Sample: peripheral blood. These receptors originate from a woman older than 75 with active COVID-19.

This clone was seen once. The rearrangement uses TRBV24-1 and TRBJ2-2, with TRBD1 identical over 7 bases. This CDR3 is built from 15 residues. The germline gives CDR1 KGHDR, CDR2 SFDVKD. J lost 7 bases, V lost 1 base, and 5 bases had no gene match. The CDR3 DNA follows: TGTGCCACCAGTGATTTCTCCAGGGGGATCGGGGAGCTGTTTTTT. This codes for CATSDFSRGIGELFF.

The chain combines TRBV7-9 with TRBJ1-2; 8 nucleotides match TRBD1. The V gene's germline CDR1 is SEHNR and CDR2 FQNEAQ (reference sequence). The CDR3 has 14 amino acids. V shed 5 bases and J 3 bases; nucleotides not matched to a gene: 5. The CDR3 loop is CASSPRDRHYGYTF. As DNA, the CDR3 is TGTGCCAGCAGCCCCCGGGACAGGCACTATGGCTACACCTTC.

The chain combines TRBV5-4 with TRBJ2-2, with 10 bases matching TRBD2. CDR1 is SGHNT, CDR2 YYREEE, per germline (reference sequence). The V segment lost 4 bases and the J segment 4 bases; nucleotides outside the gene matches: 7. CDR3 length: 16 amino acids. This chain's CDR3 is CASSEVSGRATGELFF. The CDR3 coding sequence is TGTGCCAGCAGCGAAGTAAGCGGGAGGGCCACCGGGGAGCTGTTTTTT. Full variable domain (missing parts from reference TRBV5-4 and TRBJ2-2): ETGVTQSPTHLIKTRGQQVTLRCSSQSGHNTVSWYQQALGQGPQFIFQYYREEENGRGNFPPRFSGLQFPNYSSELNVNALELDDSALYLCASSEVSGRATGELFFGEGSRLTVL.

The J gene is TRBJ2-7, the V gene TRBV14, with a possible D match to TRBD2 (5 bases). V lost 1 base and J lost 2, with 12 bases in between. This CDR3 is built from 15 residues. Germline loops: CDR1 SGHDN, CDR2 FVKESK. CDR3 coding DNA: TGTGCCAGCAGCCAAGGAGGGCGGCCTGCCTACGAGCAGTACTTC. It is translated as CASSQGGRPAYEQYF.

The rearrangement uses TRBV2 and TRBJ2-5; the D gene is possibly TRBD1 (6 bases). The CDR3 runs to 13 residues. V lost 7 bases to trimming and J lost 4 bases, with 13 bases between them. Germline V gene data show CDR1 as SNHLY and CDR2 as FYNNEI. CDR3 loop: CASTPGTIETQYF. CDR3 nucleotides: TGTGCCAGCACCCCGGGGACAATAGAGACCCAGTACTTC.

This clone has just a few counts. The genes are TRBV6-5 and TRBJ2-1; weak D call: TRBD1 (5 bases). CDR3 size: 13 residues. Germline-derived CDR1 and CDR2 are MNHEY and SVGAGI. V lost 4 bases and J 5 bases, leaving 9 bases between the germline ends. Here the CDR3 DNA reads TGTGCCAGCAGTTCGCGACAGCACAATGAGCAGTTCTTC. Residues: CASSSRQHNEQFF.

The V gene is TRBV11-2, the J gene TRBJ2-3; D is perhaps TRBD2 (6 bases). Germline CDR1 and CDR2: SGHAT and FQNNGV. V was trimmed by 0 bases and J by 9 bases, leaving 13 bases between them. The CDR3 spans 14 residues. CDR3 sequence (DNA): TGTGCCAGCAGCTTAGAACGCGGGGAGATAACGCAGTATTTT. Translation gives CASSLERGEITQYF.

This chain links TRBV5-4 with TRBJ2-3; the match to TRBD2 covers 11 bases. The length of the CDR3 is 15 residues. Per germline, CDR1 SGHNT and CDR2 YYREEE (reference sequence). Unmatched junction bases numbered 6, after V lost 6 bases and J lost 3 bases. Here the CDR3 DNA reads TGTGCCAGCACTTTAGCGGGAGGGCCTACAGATACGCAGTATTTT. It codes for CASTLAGGPTDTQYF.

This rearrangement joins TRBV27 to TRBJ2-3; perhaps TRBD1 as D (7 bases). Germline CDR1 reads MNHEY; CDR2 reads SMNVEV (reference sequence). The CDR3 totals 15 residues. The V end lost 4 bases, the J end lost 5 bases, and 16 bases lay between the germline ends. CDR3 nucleotide sequence: TGTGCCAGCAGTTCGGACAGGCAGGGAGGAGATACGCAGTATTTT. It yields the protein CASSSDRQGGDTQYF.

The chain links TRBV27 to TRBJ2-5; 9 bases are shared with TRBD2. Germline CDR1 MNHEY, CDR2 SMNVEV (reference sequence). This CDR3 has 17 residues. Losses at the gene ends were 6 bases for V and 7 bases for J; bases not matched to a gene: 18. In DNA form, the CDR3 reads TGTGCCAGCAGCCTCTGGGGCTCGAGGACTAGCGTCGCGACCCAGTACTTC. Translated: CASSLWGSRTSVATQYF.

J is TRBJ2-7 and V is TRBV2, with TRBD2 matching over 12 bases. Germline V gives CDR1 SNHLY, CDR2 FYNNEI. J was trimmed by 7 bases and V by 5 bases; bases with no gene match: 9. CDR3 size: 15 residues. The CDR3 loop is CASSSGLAGIREQYF. CDR3 nucleotides: TGTGCCAGCAGTTCCGGACTAGCGGGAATAAGGGAGCAGTACTTC.

The V and J genes are TRBV21-1 and TRBJ2-7; the table's TRBD2 call for D was not verified on the DNA. TRBV21-1 is designated a pseudogene. The CDR3 runs 14 residues. The CDR3 DNA sequence: TGTGCCAGCAGCGATAGCGGGAGCTCCTACGAGCAGTACTTC. It yields the protein CASSDSGSSYEQYF.

This rearrangement joins TRBV2 to TRBJ2-1; a possible D gene is TRBD1 (5 bases). Germline values: CDR1 SNHLY, CDR2 FYNNEI. Trimming removed 6 bases from V and 4 bases from J, with 16 bases in between. This CDR3 contains 15 residues. The CDR3 here is CASSRDSSTYNEQFF. DNA of the CDR3: TGTGCCAGCAGCAGAGACAGTAGCACTTACAATGAGCAGTTCTTC.

CDR3 DNA sequence: TGTGCCAGCAGTTTAGCGTACAATGAGCAGTTCTTC. Its translation is CASSLAYNEQFF. V usage is TRBV6-2 or TRBV6-3 and J usage is TRBJ2-1; perhaps TRBD2 as D (5 bases). Trimming removed 4 bases from V and 4 bases from J, with 5 bases in between. The germline V gene encodes CDR1 MNHEY and CDR2 SVGEGT. The CDR3 totals 12 residues.